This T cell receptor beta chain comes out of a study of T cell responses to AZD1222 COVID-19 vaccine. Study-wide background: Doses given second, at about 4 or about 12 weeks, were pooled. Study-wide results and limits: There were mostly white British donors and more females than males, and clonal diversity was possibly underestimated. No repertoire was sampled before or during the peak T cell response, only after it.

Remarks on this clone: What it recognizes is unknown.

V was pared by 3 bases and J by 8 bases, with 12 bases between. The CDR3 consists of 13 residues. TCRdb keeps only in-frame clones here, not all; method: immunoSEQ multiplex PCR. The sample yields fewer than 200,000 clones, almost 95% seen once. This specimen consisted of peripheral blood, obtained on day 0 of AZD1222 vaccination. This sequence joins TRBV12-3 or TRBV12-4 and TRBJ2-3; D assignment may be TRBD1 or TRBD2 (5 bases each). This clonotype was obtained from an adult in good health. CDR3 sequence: CASSLGTRATQYF. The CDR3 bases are TGTGCCAGCAGTTTGGGGACCCGGGCTACGCAGTATTTT.